This record concerns one T cell receptor (beta chain) sequence. The CDR3 covers 13 residues. V was clipped by 3 bases and J by 5 bases, with 10 bases between them. The repertoire was sequenced with immunoSEQ multiplex PCR; TCRdb's copy has only in-frame clones and lacks some. The sample has over 95,000 clones, more than 90% seen once; the top ten hold over 9.5%. This entry comes from a study of T cell responses to AZD1222 COVID-19 vaccine. The source is an adult in good health. The sequences come from peripheral blood, collected on day 0 of AZD1222 vaccination. The V and J genes are TRBV12-3 or TRBV12-4 and TRBJ1-1, with unresolved D. The CDR3 reads CASSFRVMTEAFF. CDR3 DNA: TGTGCCAGCAGTTTCCGGGTAATGACTGAAGCTTTCTTT.